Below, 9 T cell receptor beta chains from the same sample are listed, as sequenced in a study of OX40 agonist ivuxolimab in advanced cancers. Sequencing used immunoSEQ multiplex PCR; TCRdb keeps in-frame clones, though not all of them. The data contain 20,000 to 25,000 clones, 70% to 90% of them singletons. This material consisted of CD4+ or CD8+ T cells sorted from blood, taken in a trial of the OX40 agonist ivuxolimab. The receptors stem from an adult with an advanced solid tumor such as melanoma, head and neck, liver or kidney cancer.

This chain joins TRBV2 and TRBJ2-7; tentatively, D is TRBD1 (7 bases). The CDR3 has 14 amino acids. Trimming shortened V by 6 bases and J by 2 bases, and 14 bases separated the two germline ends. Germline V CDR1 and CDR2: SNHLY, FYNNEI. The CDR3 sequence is CASSGGTVTYEQYF. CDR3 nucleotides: TGTGCCAGCAGCGGAGGGACAGTTACCTACGAGCAGTACTTC. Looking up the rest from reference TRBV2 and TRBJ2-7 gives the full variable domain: EPEVTQTPSHQVTQMGQEVILRCVPISNHLYFYWYRQILGQKVEFLVSFYNNEISEKSEIFDDQFSVERPDGSNFTLKIRSTKLEDSAMYFCASSGGTVTYEQYFGPGTRLTVT.

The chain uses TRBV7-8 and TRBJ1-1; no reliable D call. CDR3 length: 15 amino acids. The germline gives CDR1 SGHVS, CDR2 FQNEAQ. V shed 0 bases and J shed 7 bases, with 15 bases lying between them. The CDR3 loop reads CASSLAGSPGGEAFF. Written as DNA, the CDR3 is TGTGCCAGCAGCTTAGCGGGCAGCCCGGGAGGTGAAGCTTTCTTT. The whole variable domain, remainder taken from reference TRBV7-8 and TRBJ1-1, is GAGVSQSPRYKVAKRGQDVALRCDPISGHVSLFWYQQALGQGPEFLTYFQNEAQLDKSGLPSDRFFAERPEGSVSTLKIQRTQQEDSAVYLCASSLAGSPGGEAFFGQGTRLTVV.

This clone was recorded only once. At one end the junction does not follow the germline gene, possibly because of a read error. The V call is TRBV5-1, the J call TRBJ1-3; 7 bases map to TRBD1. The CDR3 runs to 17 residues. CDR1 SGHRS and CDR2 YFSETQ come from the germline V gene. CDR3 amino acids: CPSSVDRSHSSGNTIYF. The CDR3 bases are TGCCCCAGCTCAGTGGACAGGAGCCACTCCTCTGGAAACACCATATATTTT. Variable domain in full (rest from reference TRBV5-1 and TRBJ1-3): KAGVTQTPRYLIKTRGQQVTLSCSPISGHRSVSWYQQTPGQGLQFLFEYFSETQRNKGNFPGRFSGRQFSNSRSEMNVSTLELGDSALYLCPSSVDRSHSSGNTIYFGEGSWLTVV.

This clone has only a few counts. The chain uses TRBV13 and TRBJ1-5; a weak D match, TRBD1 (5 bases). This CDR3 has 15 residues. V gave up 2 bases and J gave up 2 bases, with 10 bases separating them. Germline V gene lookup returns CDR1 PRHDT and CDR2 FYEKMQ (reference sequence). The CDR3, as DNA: TGTGCCAGCAGCTTAAGGGGTGATGGCAATCAGCCCCAGCATTTT. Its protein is CASSLRGDGNQPQHF.

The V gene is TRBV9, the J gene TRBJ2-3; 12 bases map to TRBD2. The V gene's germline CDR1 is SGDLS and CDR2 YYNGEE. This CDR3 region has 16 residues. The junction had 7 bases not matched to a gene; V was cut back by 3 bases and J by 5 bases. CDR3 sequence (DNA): TGTGCCAGCAGCGCTAGCGGGGGGGCCCCCGGAGATACGCAGTATTTT. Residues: CASSASGGAPGDTQYF. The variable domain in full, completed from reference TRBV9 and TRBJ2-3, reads DSGVTQTPKHLITATGQRVTLRCSPRSGDLSVYWYQQSLDQGLQFLIQYYNGEERAKGNILERFSAQQFPDLHSELNLSSLELGDSALYFCASSASGGAPGDTQYFGPGTRLTVL.

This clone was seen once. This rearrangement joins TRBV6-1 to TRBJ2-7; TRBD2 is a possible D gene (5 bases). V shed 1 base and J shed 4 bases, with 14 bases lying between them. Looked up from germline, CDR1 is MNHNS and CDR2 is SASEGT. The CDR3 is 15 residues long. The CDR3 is CASSEVPTGKYEQYF. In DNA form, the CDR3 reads TGTGCCAGCAGTGAAGTCCCAACGGGAAAGTACGAGCAGTACTTC.

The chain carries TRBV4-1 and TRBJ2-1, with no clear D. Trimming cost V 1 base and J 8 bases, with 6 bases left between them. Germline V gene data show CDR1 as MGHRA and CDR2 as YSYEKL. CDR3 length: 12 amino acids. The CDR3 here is CASSQVGDEQFF. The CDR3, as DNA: TGCGCCAGCAGCCAAGTTGGAGATGAGCAGTTCTTC.

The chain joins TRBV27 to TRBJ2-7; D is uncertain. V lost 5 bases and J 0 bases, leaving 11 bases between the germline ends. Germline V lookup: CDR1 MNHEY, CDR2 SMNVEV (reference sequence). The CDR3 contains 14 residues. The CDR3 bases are TGTGCCAGCAGTCCCTGGACCGGCTCCTACGAGCAGTACTTC. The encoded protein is CASSPWTGSYEQYF.

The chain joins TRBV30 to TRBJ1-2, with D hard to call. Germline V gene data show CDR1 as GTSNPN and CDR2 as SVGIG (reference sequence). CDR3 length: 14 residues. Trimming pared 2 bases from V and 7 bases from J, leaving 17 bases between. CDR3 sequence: CAWSREGVSGGYTF. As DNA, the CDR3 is TGTGCCTGGAGTCGGGAGGGAGTTTCAGGTGGCTACACCTTC.